Listed below are T cell receptor beta chains from one sample, sequenced in a study of identical twins. TCRdb re-called the 5' RACE reads with MiXCR, one entry per CDR3 protein. Here the sample spans under 500,000 distinct CDR3 sequences, 14% being singletons. The same specimen was also included in a second study, on yellow fever vaccine responses in identical twins.

Specimen: CD4+ T cells sorted from blood. These TCRs come from a young woman in good health. Both conserved end residues are part of each CDR3. Fields, in order: clone size, D gene, V gene, J gene, CDR3 protein, CDR3 DNA. The D gene is left open where the match is weak. The size field is filled for only some rows; it gives once, few, many or a size class.

>-|-|TRBV27|TRBJ2-3
CASSFAVIVGTDTQYF
TGTGCCAGCAGTTTTGCGGTAATAGTGGGCACAGATACGCAGTATTTT
>-|TRBD2|TRBV7-9|TRBJ2-1
CASSPRTSGGAYEQFF
TGTGCCAGCAGCCCTCGGACTAGCGGGGGGGCATATGAGCAGTTCTTC
>-|TRBD2|TRBV2|TRBJ2-7
CASSASGRSEQYF
TGTGCCAGCAGTGCTAGCGGGCGAAGCGAGCAGTACTTC
>-|TRBD2|TRBV20-1|TRBJ2-1
CSARADLRGSYNEQFF
TGCAGTGCTAGAGCCGATCTGCGGGGGTCCTACAATGAGCAGTTCTTC
>-|-|TRBV12-2|TRBJ2-7
CASRLQGLFSYEQYF
TGTGCAAGTCGCTTACAGGGGCTCTTCTCCTACGAGCAGTACTTC
>few|TRBD1|TRBV5-1|TRBJ2-7
CASSLGQGVYYEQYF
TGCGCCAGCAGCTTGGGTCAGGGGGTCTACTACGAGCAGTACTTC
>-|-|TRBV12-3/TRBV12-4|TRBJ1-5
CASRRRGGGGNQPQHF
TGTGCCAGCAGGCGCCGAGGGGGGGGTGGCAATCAGCCCCAGCATTTT
>few|-|TRBV6-2/TRBV6-3|TRBJ2-6
CASSYQKRGTSFGANVLTF
TGTGCCAGCAGTTACCAAAAACGCGGGACGAGCTTTGGGGCCAACGTCCTGACTTTC
>-|TRBD2|TRBV11-2|TRBJ2-7
CASSPGGLAGPTYEQYF
TGTGCCAGCAGCCCCGGGGGACTAGCGGGCCCGACCTACGAGCAGTACTTC
>-|TRBD2|TRBV3-1|TRBJ2-5
CASSRGVLPGGSQETQYF
TGTGCCAGCAGCCGGGGGGTACTCCCCGGGGGGAGCCAAGAGACCCAGTACTTC
>few|-|TRBV10-3|TRBJ1-3
CAAGRDLMAGNTIYF
TGTGCCGCCGGGAGGGATTTGATGGCTGGAAACACCATATATTTT
>few|-|TRBV5-4|TRBJ1-1
CASSLGVQMNTEAFF
TGTGCCAGCAGCTTGGGCGTACAGATGAACACTGAAGCTTTCTTT
>many|TRBD1|TRBV12-3/TRBV12-4|TRBJ1-4
CASTPGQINEKLFF
TGTGCCAGCACCCCGGGACAGATTAATGAAAAACTGTTTTTT
>-|-|TRBV15|TRBJ2-3
CATSRDRSRTDTQYF
TGTGCCACCAGCAGAGATCGGAGCCGGACAGATACGCAGTATTTT
>-|TRBD2|TRBV29-1|TRBJ2-7
CSVEDRKRGDEQYF
TGCAGCGTTGAAGATCGGAAGCGGGGGGACGAGCAGTACTTC
>few|TRBD2|TRBV28|TRBJ2-1
CASSSGTSGTSYNEQFF
TGTGCCAGCAGTTCGGGGACTAGCGGAACGTCCTACAATGAGCAGTTCTTC
>few|TRBD1|TRBV5-1|TRBJ2-5
CASSRQGASEETQYF
TGCGCCAGCAGCAGACAGGGGGCGTCGGAGGAGACCCAGTACTTC
>many|-|TRBV5-1|TRBJ2-2
CASSLNTINTGELFF
TGCGCCAGCAGCCTAAACACAATTAACACCGGGGAGCTGTTTTTT
>-|-|TRBV20-1|TRBJ1-1
CSAREGFPAYDEAFF
TGCAGTGCTAGAGAGGGGTTTCCGGCATACGATGAAGCTTTCTTT
>many|-|TRBV12-3/TRBV12-4|TRBJ2-7
CASSLYEQYF
TGTGCCAGCAGCCTTTACGAGCAGTACTTC
>few|-|TRBV25-1|TRBJ2-5
CASSDPGEESFANQETQYF
TGTGCCAGCAGTGATCCGGGGGAGGAGTCCTTCGCCAATCAAGAGACCCAGTACTTC
>-|-|TRBV6-2/TRBV6-3|TRBJ1-5
CASSWVNGPQHF
TGTGCCAGCAGTTGGGTGAATGGGCCCCAGCATTTT
>few|-|TRBV4-3|TRBJ1-5
CASSQDLRGRQPQHF
TGCGCCAGCAGCCAAGATCTCCGAGGGAGGCAGCCCCAGCATTTT
>-|TRBD2|TRBV20-1|TRBJ2-7
CSAYNKLAGYSYEQYF
TGCAGTGCTTATAACAAACTAGCGGGGTATTCCTACGAGCAGTACTTC
>-|TRBD1|TRBV15|TRBJ2-2
CATSRDGTGRPGGLFF
TGTGCCACCAGCAGAGATGGGACAGGGCGACCGGGTGGGCTGTTTTTT
>-|-|TRBV2|TRBJ2-2
CASSKLVSGELFF
TGTGCCAGCAGTAAACTAGTATCCGGGGAGCTGTTTTTT
>few|-|TRBV24-1|TRBJ2-5
CATSDLSGTQYF
TGTGCCACCAGTGATTTGAGCGGGACCCAGTACTTC
>few|-|TRBV30|TRBJ2-7
CAWSVPGGEQYF
TGTGCCTGGAGTGTACCCGGAGGCGAGCAGTACTTC